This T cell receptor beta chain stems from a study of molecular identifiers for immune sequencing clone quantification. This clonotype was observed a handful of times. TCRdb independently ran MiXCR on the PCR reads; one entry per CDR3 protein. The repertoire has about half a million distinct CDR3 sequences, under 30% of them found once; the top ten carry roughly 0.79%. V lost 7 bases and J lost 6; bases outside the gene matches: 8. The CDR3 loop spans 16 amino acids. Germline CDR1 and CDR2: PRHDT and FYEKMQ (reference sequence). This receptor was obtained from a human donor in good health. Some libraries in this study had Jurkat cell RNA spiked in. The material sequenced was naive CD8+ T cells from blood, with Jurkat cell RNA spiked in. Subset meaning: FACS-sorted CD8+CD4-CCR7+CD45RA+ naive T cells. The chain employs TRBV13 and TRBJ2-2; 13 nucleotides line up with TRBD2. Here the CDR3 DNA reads TGTGCCAGCATAAAACTAGCGGGAGGGCCCTCCGGGGAGCTGTTTTTT. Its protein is CASIKLAGGPSGELFF.